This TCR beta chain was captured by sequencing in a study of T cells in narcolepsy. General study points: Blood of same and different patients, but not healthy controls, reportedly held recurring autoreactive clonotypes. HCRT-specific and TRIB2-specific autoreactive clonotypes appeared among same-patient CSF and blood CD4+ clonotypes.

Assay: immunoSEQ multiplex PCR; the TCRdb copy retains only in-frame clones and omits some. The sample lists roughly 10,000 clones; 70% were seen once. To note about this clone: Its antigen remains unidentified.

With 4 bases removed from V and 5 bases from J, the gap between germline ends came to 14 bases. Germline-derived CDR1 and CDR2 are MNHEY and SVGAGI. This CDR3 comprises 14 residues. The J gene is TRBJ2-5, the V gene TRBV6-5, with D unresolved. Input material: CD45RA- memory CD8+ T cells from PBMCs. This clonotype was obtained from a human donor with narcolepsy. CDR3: CASSSSIGWETQYF. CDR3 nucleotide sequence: TGTGCCAGCAGTTCTTCCATAGGCTGGGAGACCCAGTACTTC.